This TCR beta chain came from a study of blood T cell repertoires in COVID-19. Study in general: Samples of COVID-19 (acute and convalescent) were obtained from the United States, Italy and Spain. Sources were T cells, B-cell-depleted T cells, or PBMCs; the material itself was cDNA or gDNA.

Trimming removed 4 bases from V and 8 bases from J; junction bases left unmatched: 5. Germline V gene data show CDR1 as MNHEY and CDR2 as SVGEGT. The length of the CDR3 is 13 residues. Original processing notes: Reference gene primer amplification gave estimated nucleated cell counts. Assay: immunoSEQ multiplex PCR; the TCRdb copy retains only in-frame clones and omits some. The DNA was the basis for D and trimming; V, J and clone size are from that table. The data contain fewer than 85,000 clones, approximately 79% of them seen just once; the ten biggest clones take up 2.5% to 3%. Sequencing input: peripheral blood. This sequence originates from a human donor with acute or convalescent COVID-19. The donor label of this sample is uncertain. The gene calls are TRBV6-2 or TRBV6-3 and TRBJ1-2; 9 positions match TRBD1. Here the CDR3 DNA reads TGTGCCAGCAGTTGGGGACAGGGTCAAGGCTACACCTTC. Amino acids: CASSWGQGQGYTF.